This TCR beta chain was sequenced in a study of T-cell memory formation after mild COVID-19 (dated by TCRdb to about 2021). Study-level background: Most TCR sequence clusters were specific to one of the two donors. In two donors, T-cell clones that expanded and contracted after mild COVID-19 were followed by sequencing TCRalpha and TCRbeta repertoires longitudinally. The cohort was made up of two young adult volunteers, one female and one male, who were previously healthy. Broader findings and caveats from the paper: Balanced CD4/CD8 phenotypes were observed for clones contracting from day 15 to 85, whereas a bias towards CD4+ was observed for a second wave of clones expanding from day 15 to 37. The detection of some responding clones in pre-infection memory suggests that pre-existing cross-reactive memory T cells joined the SARS-CoV-2 response. Only two mild cases were covered by the study, and larger cohorts that include severe cases with pre-infection samples were considered necessary. Contracting CD4+ clones appeared mostly in the CM and EM memory subsets, whereas CD8+ clones were enriched in EMRA. Whether the second-wave clones peaking on day 37 were SARS-CoV-2 specific was not confirmed.

About this clonotype itself: No cognate antigen has been identified for it. The input lacks base qualities; no much larger clone sits a single base away.

PBMCs were isolated by Ficoll-Paque density gradient centrifugation. Sequencer: Illumina NovaSeq 6000. Using 5'RACE with constant-segment primers, TCRalpha and TCRbeta cDNA libraries were constructed, with sample barcodes and unique molecular identifiers added in the process. RNA was extracted from every sample with Trizol reagent. Library amplification was performed in two PCR steps, and a second sample barcode and Illumina TruSeq adapters were introduced in the second step. Sequencing of libraries was performed on an Illumina NovaSeq with 2 x 150 bp paired-end reads. The authors' analysis ran thus. With migec v1.2.7, reads were demultiplexed and then collapsed into UMI-guided consensus sequences. Using mixcr v2.1.11, UMI consensuses were aligned to TRA and TRB V and J templates and then assembled into clonotypes. A clonotype was counted as expanded or contracted only when both edgeR and NoisET called the clonotype significant, with the noise models trained on biological replicates. edgeR calls used a false discovery rate-adjusted p below 0.01 and a log2 fold-change threshold of 1. As an exploratory analysis of dynamics, max-normalized trajectories of the 1000 most abundant clonotypes were examined with PCA combined with hierarchical clustering. The CD4 or CD8 phenotype of responding clones was assigned using the separately sequenced CD4+ and CD8+ repertoires. The public reads were run again by TCRdb, first through fastp at Q25 and then through MiXCR, and only productive beta chains were kept. Here each entry gathers all rows of one CDR3 protein and keeps the most common genes and DNA. The V and J calls and clone size are TCRdb's, not the authors'. The table for this sample lists 430,000 or so distinct CDR3 sequences; about 23% of them were counted only once. The biggest ten clones account for approximately 12% of the sample.

CDR1 and CDR2, looked up from the germline V gene (reference sequence), are SEHNR and FQNEAQ. The CDR3 starts with the cysteine, ends with the phenylalanine, and has 15 residues. Only CDR3 DNA remains: 45 bases, in frame from the first base. Germline trimming amounts to 5 bases on V and 2 bases on J, with 4 as the count of junction bases outside the gene matches. Sequenced sample: PBMCs or a T cell subset sorted from them (not recorded which). The V and J segments used are TRBV7-9 and TRBJ2-1, with TRBD2 matching 9 junction bases. The origin of this receptor is an adult woman who had mild COVID-19 (a few samples of this study predate the infection). The sample titles of this study are shuffled in the database, so cell type and time point are left out; the donor was told from shared clones. The CDR3 is CASSLGTSPYNEQFF. The DNA sequence follows: TGTGCCAGCAGCCTAGGGACTAGCCCCTACAATGAGCAGTTCTTC.